This T cell receptor beta chain stems from a study of blood T cell repertoires in COVID-19. As for the study in general: The United States, Italy and Spain provided the acute and convalescent COVID-19 samples. Sources were T cells, B-cell-depleted T cells, or PBMCs; the material itself was cDNA or gDNA.

Trimming shortened V by 3 bases and J by 8 bases, and 16 bases separated the two germline ends. CDR1 and CDR2 from the germline V gene are SNHLY and FYNNEI. The CDR3 is 14 amino acids. In the study's own analysis: Amplification with reference gene primers provided the estimates of nucleated cell counts. Some clones are missing from TCRdb's copy, which holds only in-frame ones; the method was immunoSEQ multiplex PCR. V, J and clone size were drawn from that table, and D and trimming were deduced from the DNA. The sample records about 240,000 clones, roughly 82% being singletons. This chain connects TRBV2 to TRBJ1-2; D gene ambiguous. Sequenced input: peripheral blood. The clonotype comes from a man older than 75 with acute or convalescent COVID-19. The CDR3 sequence is CASSDSSGIGGYTF. The CDR3 bases are TGTGCCAGCAGTGACTCTTCGGGGATTGGCGGCTACACCTTC. The variable domain in full, completed from reference TRBV2 and TRBJ1-2, reads EPEVTQTPSHQVTQMGQEVILRCVPISNHLYFYWYRQILGQKVEFLVSFYNNEISEKSEIFDDQFSVERPDGSNFTLKIRSTKLEDSAMYFCASSDSSGIGGYTFGSGTRLTVV.